Listed below are T cell receptor beta chains from one sample, sequenced in a study of shared clonotypes between healthy human individuals. Libraries were prepared by immunoSEQ multiplex PCR; TCRdb keeps only in-frame clonotypes and omits some of them. The sample gives some 1 million clones, 75% of which show up once; 1.5% is in the top ten. Sequencing input: memory CD4+ T cells sorted from blood. The source of these receptors is a man aged 18 to 30 in good health. The CDR3 runs from the conserved cysteine through the conserved F or W. The order of the fields is V gene, clone size, D gene, J gene, CDR3 DNA, CDR3 protein. The D gene is left open where the match is weak. Size tells how often a clone was seen (once, few, many) or the class of an expanded clone, and some rows leave it out.

>TRBV19|NA|TRBD1|TRBJ1-5
TGTGCCAGTACTAGGACAGGGGATAGCAATCAGCCCCAGCATTTT
CASTRTGDSNQPQHF
>TRBV7-8|NA|NA|TRBJ2-2
TGTGCCAGCAGCTTAGTATCGATTTCCGGGGAGCTGTTTTTT
CASSLVSISGELFF
>TRBV4-1|NA|TRBD1|TRBJ2-5
TGCGCCAGCAGCCGAACAGGGGGCTCGGAGACCCAGTACTTC
CASSRTGGSETQYF
>TRBV5-1|NA|NA|TRBJ2-2
TGCGCCAGCTGTCCCACCGGACATATCAACACCGGGGAGCTGTTTTTT
CASCPTGHINTGELFF
>TRBV2|NA|NA|TRBJ2-7
TGTGCCAGCAGTGAGGCAGCCTACGAGCAGTACTTC
CASSEAAYEQYF
>TRBV19|NA|NA|TRBJ1-4
TGTGCCAGTAGTATGTTTGGGGGCTACAATGAAAAACTGTTTTTT
CASSMFGGYNEKLFF
>TRBV11-2|NA|NA|TRBJ2-5
TGTGCCAGCAGCTTAGATCTCGGGGTGGAGACCCAGTACTTC
CASSLDLGVETQYF
>TRBV28|NA|NA|TRBJ2-4
TGTGCCAGCACCATAGGGTTGTCCAAAAACATTCAGTACTTC
CASTIGLSKNIQYF
>TRBV7-9|NA|NA|TRBJ1-3
TGTGCCAGCAGTTTAGGGACTGGAGGTGGAAACACCATATATTTT
CASSLGTGGGNTIYF
>TRBV6-1|NA|TRBD1|TRBJ2-6
TGTGCCAGCAGTGAGTTTTACAGGGGGTACTCTGGGGCCAACGTCCTGACTTTC
CASSEFYRGYSGANVLTF
>TRBV28|NA|TRBD2|TRBJ2-3
TGTGCCAGCAGCCGAGCGGGGGACACAGATACGCAGTATTTT
CASSRAGDTDTQYF
>TRBV2|NA|NA|TRBJ1-5
TGTGCCAGCACTAAGACAGGCCTTTATAGCAATCAGCCCCAGCATTTT
CASTKTGLYSNQPQHF
>TRBV9|NA|NA|TRBJ2-5
TGTGCCAGCAGCCCAAACGGGGGTCAGGGTGAGACCCAGTACTTC
CASSPNGGQGETQYF
>TRBV7-8|many|NA|TRBJ1-1
TGTGCCAGCAGACGAGACGGAGGGAGCACTGAAGCTTTCTTT
CASRRDGGSTEAFF
>TRBV30|NA|NA|TRBJ1-6
TGTGCCTGGAGGGGGGTTAATAATTCACCCCTCCACTTT
CAWRGVNNSPLHF
>TRBV29-1|NA|NA|TRBJ1-2
TGCAGCGTTGGGGCAGGGATGAGGGGCTACACCTTC
CSVGAGMRGYTF
>TRBV5-1|NA|NA|TRBJ2-7
TGCGCCAGCCTTTTGCCCAGGTCTTACGAGCAGTACTTC
CASLLPRSYEQYF
>TRBV9|NA|NA|TRBJ2-3
TGTGCCAGCAGCGTTAAGACGGGTAACACAGATACGCAGTATTTT
CASSVKTGNTDTQYF
>TRBV11-2|many|NA|TRBJ2-7
TGTGCCAGCAGCTTAGACCCCAGCTCCTACGAGCAGTACTTC
CASSLDPSSYEQYF
>TRBV14|NA|NA|TRBJ2-7
TGTGCCAGCAGAGGGTTAGCCGCCGAGCAGTACTTC
CASRGLAAEQYF
>TRBV5-1|NA|TRBD2|TRBJ2-1
TGCGCCAGCAGCGTAGCGACTAGCAACAATGAGCAGTTCTTC
CASSVATSNNEQFF
>TRBV9|few|NA|TRBJ1-3
TGTGCCAGCAGCGTAGCCGTTGGAAACACCATATATTTT
CASSVAVGNTIYF
>TRBV5-8|NA|NA|TRBJ1-5
TGTGCCAGCAGCTTGAGTAAACATCAGCCCCAGCATTTT
CASSLSKHQPQHF
>TRBV9|NA|NA|TRBJ1-2
TGTGCCAGCAGCGTAGAGGGGTTCTCCTATGGCTACACCTTC
CASSVEGFSYGYTF
>TRBV9|NA|TRBD2|TRBJ2-3
TGTGCCAGCAGGGCGGGACTAGCGAAAACAGATACGCAGTATTTT
CASRAGLAKTDTQYF
>TRBV7-9|NA|NA|TRBJ2-3
TGTGCCAGCAGCTTTTCGGCGGGGGCTGGCACAGATACGCAGTATTTT
CASSFSAGAGTDTQYF
>TRBV7-9|NA|TRBD1|TRBJ1-2
TGTGCCAGCAGCTACCGGGACAGGGGGCCGGGTGGCTACACCTTC
CASSYRDRGPGGYTF
>TRBV5-1|NA|NA|TRBJ1-1
TGCGCCAGCAGCTTCATGGGGTCCACTGAAGCTTTCTTT
CASSFMGSTEAFF
>TRBV29-1|NA|TRBD2|TRBJ2-3
TGCAGCGTTGAAGCCGGGGGGGCTTATACGCAGTATTTT
CSVEAGGAYTQYF
>TRBV5-5|NA|NA|TRBJ1-2
TGTGCCAGCAGCCCAGGGCAGGGTGTATATGGCTACACCTTC
CASSPGQGVYGYTF
>TRBV14|NA|NA|TRBJ2-3
TGTGCCAGCAGCCAAGCCGGGACTCCCCGCACAGATACGCAGTATTTT
CASSQAGTPRTDTQYF
>TRBV5-1|many|NA|TRBJ1-2
TGCGCCAGCAGCTTGGAAGGGCAGTCTGGCGGCTACACCTTC
CASSLEGQSGGYTF
>TRBV7-6|NA|NA|TRBJ2-2
TGTGCCAGCACCATTTCACTAAACACCGGGGAGCTGTTTTTT
CASTISLNTGELFF
>TRBV5-5|NA|NA|TRBJ1-3
TGTGCCAGCAGCTTGGATCTTACAGGCTCTGGAAACACCATATATTTT
CASSLDLTGSGNTIYF
>TRBV5-1|NA|NA|TRBJ2-7
TGCGCCAGCAGATCAGAGTCCTACGAGCAGTACTTC
CASRSESYEQYF
>TRBV6-1|NA|NA|TRBJ1-4
TGTGCCAGCAGTGAAGGACACAGGAATGAAAAACTGTTTTTT
CASSEGHRNEKLFF
>TRBV7-9|NA|NA|TRBJ2-5
TGTGCCAGCAGCTTACAGGGGAACGGCGGGGTCCGGGAGACCCAGTACTTC
CASSLQGNGGVRETQYF
>TRBV15|NA|NA|TRBJ1-6
TGTGCCACCAGCAGCCGGGACAAAGAAAATTCACCCCTCCACTTT
CATSSRDKENSPLHF
>TRBV4-1|NA|NA|TRBJ1-3
TGCGCCAGCAGCCAAGATCATCCTGAGCAGCCTACCTCTGGAAACACCATATATTTT
CASSQDHPEQPTSGNTIYF
>TRBV19|NA|TRBD1|TRBJ1-2
TGTGCCAGTAGTATGGACAGGGCCTATGGCTACACCTTC
CASSMDRAYGYTF
>TRBV5-1|NA|NA|TRBJ2-5
TGCGCCAGCCAACGCGAGACCCAGTACTTC
CASQRETQYF
>TRBV7-8|NA|TRBD1|TRBJ1-5
TGTGCCAGCAGCTTAAGGGGACAGGGGGATTCTTCAGATCAGCCCCAGCATTTT
CASSLRGQGDSSDQPQHF
>TRBV6-1|NA|TRBD1|TRBJ1-2
TGTGCCAGCAGCAGATTACAGGGGACTAACTATGGCTACACCTTC
CASSRLQGTNYGYTF
>TRBV5-4|NA|NA|TRBJ2-7
TGTGCCAGCAGCTCGATAGGGACTCCCAGGGAGCAGTACTTC
CASSSIGTPREQYF
>TRBV28|NA|NA|TRBJ1-4
TGTGCCAGCAGTTCCCAGGGTACAACTAATGAAAAACTGTTTTTT
CASSSQGTTNEKLFF
>TRBV28|NA|NA|TRBJ2-7
TGTGCCAGCAGTTCCCTTACAGGGTACGAGCAGTACTTC
CASSSLTGYEQYF
>TRBV5-6|NA|NA|TRBJ2-7
TGTGCCAGCAGCGGAACCGGCCGAAGGACGACCTACGAGCAGTACTTC
CASSGTGRRTTYEQYF
>TRBV7-2|few|NA|TRBJ1-6
TGTGCCAGCAGCGAATCGGGGAGGGGCGGCGATCCCCTCCACTTT
CASSESGRGGDPLHF
>TRBV9|NA|TRBD1|TRBJ1-2
TGTGCCAGCAGCGTCGCGGGACAGGGCTACAGGGGCTACACCTTC
CASSVAGQGYRGYTF
>TRBV9|NA|TRBD2|TRBJ2-3
TGTGCCAGCAGCGTTAGCGGGAGGGCCATAGATACGCAGTATTTT
CASSVSGRAIDTQYF
>TRBV7-2|NA|TRBD1|TRBJ1-2
TGTGCCAGCAGCGCGGGACAGCTTAACTATGGCTACACCTTC
CASSAGQLNYGYTF
>TRBV15|NA|NA|TRBJ1-1
TGTGCCACCAGGAGTTGGGGGGTGAACACTGAAGCTTTCTTT
CATRSWGVNTEAFF
>TRBV5-1|NA|NA|TRBJ2-1
TGCGCCAGCAGCCCCGGGCCACTTAATGAGCAGTTCTTC
CASSPGPLNEQFF
>TRBV5-1|NA|NA|TRBJ2-3
TGCGCCAGCAGCTTTACTAGATCGGCAGGCACAGATACGCAGTATTTT
CASSFTRSAGTDTQYF
>TRBV7-2|NA|NA|TRBJ2-1
TGTGCCAGCAGCTTTTACGGGGCCAATGAGCAGTTCTTC
CASSFYGANEQFF
>TRBV19|NA|NA|TRBJ1-1
TGTGCCAGTAGTACTGACAGGAGTTATGGCACTGAAGCTTTCTTT
CASSTDRSYGTEAFF
>TRBV30|once|NA|TRBJ2-3
TGTGCCTGGAGCGGGGGACCAGATACGCAGTATTTT
CAWSGGPDTQYF
>TRBV6-6|NA|NA|TRBJ2-3
TGTGCCAGCAGGGACAGCACAGATACGCAGTATTTT
CASRDSTDTQYF
>TRBV15|NA|NA|TRBJ1-1
TGTGCCACCAGCAGATACACTGAAGCTTTCTTT
CATSRYTEAFF